Listed here are 5 T cell receptor beta chains from one sample, sequenced in a study of blood T cells in healthy people across ages. Then a second PCR, running roughly 7 to 11 cycles, was carried out with a sample-barcoded 5' primer and a J-beta primer mix. TCRdb re-called the 5' RACE reads with MiXCR, one entry per CDR3 protein. The sample records about 1.4 million distinct CDR3 sequences, almost 60% being singletons. The sample taken for sequencing was blood. These receptors were obtained from a man between 18 and 29 years old in good health.

The chain employs TRBV11-2 and TRBJ2-7; maybe TRBD1 (6 bases). V was shortened by 4 bases and J by 0 bases, with 16 bases between the two germline ends. This CDR3 contains 16 residues. Germline assignment: CDR1 SGHAT and CDR2 FQNNGV. The CDR3 DNA follows: TGTGCCAGCAGCTCTCCTCACGGGACATTCTCCTACGAGCAGTACTTC. It is translated as CASSSPHGTFSYEQYF.

The chain carries TRBV15 and TRBJ2-7; 8 nucleotides align to TRBD1. The J segment lost 5 bases and the V segment lost 6 bases, leaving 12 bases of the junction unmatched. Germline V gene sequence: CDR1 LNHNV, CDR2 YYDKDF (reference sequence). This CDR3 has 15 residues. This CDR3 reads CATSKGGDRINEQYF. CDR3 DNA sequence: TGTGCCACCAGTAAGGGCGGGGACAGGATTAACGAGCAGTACTTC.

This clonotype was seen only once. This chain connects TRBV10-3 to TRBJ2-4, with TRBD2 identical over 9 bases. Per germline, CDR1 ENHRY and CDR2 SYGVKD. This CDR3 has 13 amino acids. V lost 7 bases, J lost 13 bases, and 11 bases stayed unmatched. The CDR3 nucleotides are TGTGCCATCAATACGGGACTAGCTTGGGAGCAGTACTTC. Protein product: CAINTGLAWEQYF.

The chain joins TRBV2 to TRBJ1-1; D uncertain. This CDR3 contains 13 residues. V lost 8 bases to trimming and J lost 8 bases, with 18 bases between them. Germline V gene data show CDR1 as SNHLY and CDR2 as FYNNEI. The CDR3 DNA follows: TGTGCCAGCTCGCGCGAAAGCCCTAGGGAAGCTTTCTTT. It yields the protein CASSRESPREAFF.

The chain links TRBV3-1 to TRBJ1-2; 7 bases are a match to TRBD1. The junction had 8 bases not matched to a gene; V was cut back by 0 bases and J by 4 bases. Germline assignment: CDR1 LGHDT and CDR2 YNNKEL (reference sequence). The CDR3 is made up of 16 amino acids. CDR3 bases: TGTGCCAGCAGCCAAGATATCGTGACAGGGTCCTATGGCTACACCTTC. Translated, it gives CASSQDIVTGSYGYTF.